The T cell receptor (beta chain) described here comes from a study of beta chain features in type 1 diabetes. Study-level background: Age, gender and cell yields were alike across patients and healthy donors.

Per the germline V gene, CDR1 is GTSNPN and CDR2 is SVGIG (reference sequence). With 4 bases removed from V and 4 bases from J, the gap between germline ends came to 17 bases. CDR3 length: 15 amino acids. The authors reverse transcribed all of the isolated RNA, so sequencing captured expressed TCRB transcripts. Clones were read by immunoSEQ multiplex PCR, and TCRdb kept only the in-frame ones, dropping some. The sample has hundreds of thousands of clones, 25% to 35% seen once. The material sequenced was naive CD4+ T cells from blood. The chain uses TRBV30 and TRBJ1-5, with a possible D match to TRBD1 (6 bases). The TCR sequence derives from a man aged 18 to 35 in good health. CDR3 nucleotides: TGTGCCTGGACAGGACGGGGGGCAGGGAATCAGCCCCAGCATTTT. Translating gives CAWTGRGAGNQPQHF.